This TCR beta chain was recovered during a study of blood T cell repertoires in COVID-19. Study overall: The study drew acute and convalescent COVID-19 samples from the United States, Italy and Spain.

The J segment lost 2 bases and the V segment lost 10 bases, leaving 5 bases of the junction unmatched. This CDR3 is built from 13 residues. Germline loops: CDR1 ENHRY, CDR2 SYGVKD. TCRdb's table, derived via immunoSEQ multiplex PCR, lists solely in-frame clones and lacks some. Of tens of thousands of clones in the sample, around nine tenths were seen once. The chain joins TRBV10-3 to TRBJ2-3; 8 bases agree with TRBD2. This TCR came from a human donor in a cohort sampled during active COVID-19. Sequencing was done on a sample of peripheral blood. The CDR3 here is CATRGGTTDTQYF. In nucleotides, the CDR3 is TGTGCCACACGCGGGGGGACCACAGATACGCAGTATTTT.